A single T cell receptor (beta chain) is shown here with its context. Patients from Seattle were sampled longitudinally, starting during active infection. Here immunoSEQ multiplex PCR was the method, and the copy in TCRdb shows in-frame clones only, minus some. Of about 310,000 clones in the sample, 90% were seen once. Between the trimmed V and J ends, which lost 10 bases and 15 bases, there was a span of 16 bases. CDR1 and CDR2 (germline): SNHLY, FYNNEI. This CDR3 contains 10 residues. The data derive from a study of blood T cell repertoires in COVID-19. Sequencing was done on a sample of peripheral blood. The chain employs TRBV2 and TRBJ2-1; no clear D gene. This clonotype was sampled from a woman aged 30 to 39 with COVID-19, enrolled during active disease. CDR3 in DNA: TGTGCCACTAGGCCGGCTAATCCGTTCTTC. Translating gives CATRPANPFF.